Listed below are T cell receptor beta chains from one sample, sequenced in a study of blood T cell repertoires in COVID-19. The method was immunoSEQ multiplex PCR; TCRdb's version includes in-frame clones alone and lacks a portion of them. The profile covers about 150,000 clones, with around nine tenths appearing a single time and roughly 8% taken by the ten largest. The sequenced sample consisted of peripheral blood. These receptors originate from a woman aged 45 to 65 with active or convalescent COVID-19. Each CDR3 is given with its conserved first and last residue. A D gene is named only where the DNA matches it firmly. Not every row has a clone size; where given, it reads once, few, many or a size class.

V: TRBV6-2/TRBV6-3; size: .; D: TRBD1; J: TRBJ1-2; CDR3: CASSLPGTGFSSGYTF; DNA: TGTGCCAGCAGTTTACCCGGGACAGGCTTTTCGTCTGGCTACACCTTC
V: TRBV7-9; size: few; D: .; J: TRBJ2-2; CDR3: CASSREHTGELFF; DNA: TGTGCCAGCAGCCGGGAGCACACCGGGGAGCTGTTTTTT
V: TRBV7-8; size: .; D: TRBD2; J: TRBJ2-1; CDR3: CASSLVPRLAKVVYEQFF; DNA: TGTGCCAGCAGCTTAGTCCCTCGACTAGCGAAAGTCGTCTATGAGCAGTTCTTC
V: TRBV6-1; size: .; D: .; J: TRBJ1-1; CDR3: CASSEQGVITEAFF; DNA: TGTGCCAGCAGTGAACAGGGTGTGATCACTGAAGCTTTCTTT
V: TRBV3-1/TRBV3-2; size: .; D: .; J: TRBJ1-3; CDR3: CASSRTAVSGNTIYF; DNA: TGTGCCAGCAGCCGGACAGCCGTCTCTGGAAACACCATATATTTT
V: TRBV19; size: .; D: .; J: TRBJ1-4; CDR3: CASNQGGPNEKLFF; DNA: TGTGCCAGTAATCAAGGGGGTCCTAATGAAAAACTGTTTTTT
V: TRBV19; size: .; D: .; J: TRBJ1-1; CDR3: CASSIPGGITEAFF; DNA: TGTGCCAGTAGTATACCGGGCGGGATCACTGAAGCTTTCTTT
V: TRBV2; size: once; D: TRBD1; J: TRBJ1-1; CDR3: CVGVGQQNTEAFF; DNA: TGTGTCGGGGTGGGACAGCAGAACACTGAAGCTTTCTTT
V: TRBV19; size: .; D: TRBD1; J: TRBJ1-5; CDR3: CASERGRNQPQHF; DNA: TGTGCCAGTGAAAGGGGGCGAAATCAGCCCCAGCATTTT
V: TRBV5-1; size: .; D: TRBD1; J: TRBJ1-1; CDR3: CASSLAGGLGTEAFF; DNA: TGCGCCAGCAGCTTGGCAGGGGGGCTAGGCACTGAAGCTTTCTTT
V: TRBV19; size: .; D: TRBD1; J: TRBJ1-6; CDR3: CASSVYRGNSPLHF; DNA: TGTGCCAGTAGTGTATACAGGGGAAATTCACCCCTCCACTTT
V: TRBV19; size: .; D: TRBD1; J: TRBJ1-1; CDR3: CASSIDLTGVNTEAFF; DNA: TGTGCCAGTAGTATAGATCTGACAGGGGTGAACACTGAAGCTTTCTTT
V: TRBV5-1; size: .; D: .; J: TRBJ2-7; CDR3: CASRPGPGATYEQYF; DNA: TGCGCCAGCAGGCCCGGGCCTGGGGCGACCTACGAGCAGTACTTC
V: TRBV5-1; size: .; D: .; J: TRBJ1-4; CDR3: CASSPGQLNEKLFF; DNA: TGCGCCAGCAGCCCCGGACAGCTTAATGAAAAACTGTTTTTT
V: TRBV9; size: once; D: TRBD1; J: TRBJ1-2; CDR3: CASSATLEGASGYTF; DNA: TGTGCCAGCAGCGCAACCCTCGAGGGGGCGAGTGGCTACACCTTC
V: TRBV28; size: few; D: TRBD1; J: TRBJ1-6; CDR3: CASRSGTGSGSPLHF; DNA: TGTGCCAGCAGATCCGGGACAGGGAGCGGGTCACCCCTCCACTTT
V: TRBV9; size: .; D: .; J: TRBJ2-5; CDR3: CASSDARGGFETQYF; DNA: TGTGCCAGCAGCGACGCAAGGGGGGGTTTCGAGACCCAGTACTTC
V: TRBV5-4; size: .; D: .; J: TRBJ1-2; CDR3: CASSLTANYGYTF; DNA: TGTGCCAGCAGCTTGACGGCTAACTATGGCTACACCTTC
V: TRBV11-2; size: .; D: .; J: TRBJ2-7; CDR3: CASSLTGNSYEQYF; DNA: TGTGCCAGCAGCTTAACAGGGAACTCCTACGAGCAGTACTTC
V: TRBV10-3; size: .; D: .; J: TRBJ2-7; CDR3: CAISGPSYEQYF; DNA: TGTGCCATCAGTGGTCCTAGTTACGAGCAGTACTTC
V: TRBV6-4; size: .; D: .; J: TRBJ1-5; CDR3: CASSLNQPQHF; DNA: TGTGCCAGCAGTCTCAATCAGCCCCAGCATTTT
V: TRBV7-2; size: .; D: .; J: TRBJ2-3; CDR3: CASSRSLGSKYF; DNA: TGTGCCAGCAGCCGGTCACTAGGTTCTAAGTATTTT
V: TRBV5-4; size: .; D: .; J: TRBJ1-3; CDR3: CASSLAAGATGNTIYF; DNA: TGTGCCAGCAGCTTGGCCGCGGGGGCGACGGGAAACACCATATATTTT
V: TRBV13; size: .; D: TRBD1; J: TRBJ1-1; CDR3: CASSLRQGKAAFF; DNA: TGTGCCAGCAGCTTACGACAGGGTAAGGCAGCTTTCTTT
V: TRBV18; size: .; D: .; J: TRBJ2-2; CDR3: CASSPRAQANTGELFF; DNA: TGTGCCAGCTCACCACGGGCGCAGGCGAACACCGGGGAGCTGTTTTTT
V: TRBV4-2; size: .; D: .; J: TRBJ1-1; CDR3: CASSQRQENTEAFF; DNA: TGTGCCAGCAGCCAAAGACAGGAGAACACTGAAGCTTTCTTT
V: TRBV7-9; size: .; D: .; J: TRBJ1-6; CDR3: CASSLTVATLHF; DNA: TGTGCCAGCAGCTTAACAGTGGCAACCCTCCACTTT
V: TRBV15; size: .; D: TRBD1; J: TRBJ1-4; CDR3: CATSRIQGGNEKLFF; DNA: TGTGCCACCAGCAGGATTCAGGGGGGTAATGAAAAACTGTTTTTT
V: TRBV27; size: .; D: TRBD1; J: TRBJ2-7; CDR3: CASSSGTVPYEQYF; DNA: TGTGCCAGCAGTTCCGGGACAGTACCCTACGAGCAGTACTTC
V: TRBV12-5; size: .; D: .; J: TRBJ2-2; CDR3: CARILQGRTGELFF; DNA: TGTGCTAGGATCTTACAGGGACGAACCGGGGAGCTGTTTTTT